These 18 T cell receptor beta chains originate from one sample sequenced in a study of response to subunit inactivated influenza vaccine. TCRdb recomputed calls from the RT-PCR reads with MiXCR, one row per CDR3 protein. This table holds around 570,000 distinct CDR3 sequences, about 7.6% found once. The starting material was PBMCs from blood, obtained about 24 months after vaccination. All receptors come from a man aged 50-75 years who received an inactivated influenza vaccine.

In its sample, this clonotype was seen a few times. This sequence joins TRBV6-2 or TRBV6-3 and TRBJ2-1; D gene unclear. This CDR3 region has 11 residues. V was cut by 5 bases and J by 10 bases, with 9 bases left in between. Germline V gene data show CDR1 as MNHEY and CDR2 as SVGEGT. For the CDR3, the DNA is TGTGCCAGCAGTCCCATGCGGGAGCAGTTCTTC. It is translated as CASSPMREQFF.

The rearrangement uses TRBV2 and TRBJ2-1; 8 nucleotides match TRBD2. With 5 bases clipped from V and 2 bases from J, the junction kept 11 bases outside the gene matches. CDR3 length equals 17 residues. CDR1 and CDR2 from the germline V gene are SNHLY and FYNNEI. The CDR3 region is CASSPGRAGRAYNEQFF. The DNA of the CDR3 is TGTGCCAGCAGTCCGGGGAGGGCCGGGAGGGCCTACAATGAGCAGTTCTTC.

This clonotype was found many times. The chain recombines TRBV2 with TRBJ2-2; 10 bases map to TRBD1. The germline V gene has CDR1 SNHLY and CDR2 FYNNEI. The CDR3 is 15 amino acids. J gave up 5 bases and V 5 bases, and 5 bases lay outside the gene matches. This CDR3 reads CASSRDRGDTGELFF. CDR3 bases: TGTGCCAGCAGTCGGGACAGGGGAGATACCGGGGAGCTGTTTTTT.

There are a few counts of this clonotype. The chain uses TRBV7-6 and TRBJ2-7; 14 bases are a match to TRBD2. The ends lost 4 bases at V and 4 bases at J; junction bases unmatched: 9. Per germline, CDR1 SGHVS and CDR2 FNYEAQ. The CDR3 spans 17 residues. Here the CDR3 DNA reads TGTGCCAGCAGCTCCGTGGGGGGACTAGCGGGGGAATACGAGCAGTACTTC. Protein sequence: CASSSVGGLAGEYEQYF.

V gene TRBV14 combines with J gene TRBJ2-2; D tentatively fits TRBD1 or TRBD2 (5 bases each). This CDR3 is built from 15 residues. Germline CDR1 is SGHDN and CDR2 is FVKESK. V lost 2 bases, J lost 6 bases, and 13 bases lay in between. CDR3 sequence: CASSQFRDPPGELFF. The CDR3 coding sequence is TGTGCCAGCAGCCAATTTCGGGACCCTCCCGGGGAGCTGTTTTTT.

This clonotype was seen more than once but under ten times. This rearrangement joins TRBV28 to TRBJ2-2, with 11 bases identical to TRBD1. Losses at the gene ends were 3 bases for V and 8 bases for J; bases not matched to a gene: 5. CDR1 is MDHEN, CDR2 SYDVKM, per germline. This CDR3 comprises 15 residues. CDR3 sequence reads: CASSFGTGGTGELFF. DNA of the CDR3: TGTGCCAGCAGTTTTGGGACAGGGGGGACGGGGGAGCTGTTTTTT.

This clonotype was seen repeatedly, ten times or more. V is TRBV10-3 and J is TRBJ2-4; 14 nucleotides line up with TRBD2. From germline, CDR1 is ENHRY and CDR2 SYGVKD. This CDR3 contains 21 residues. V dropped 1 base and J dropped 6; count of bases not matched to a gene: 17. The CDR3 region has the DNA TGTGCCATCAGTGAGTGGAGGACTAGCGGGAGGTCACTCGGAGGGGGAAACATTCAGTACTTC. Residues: CAISEWRTSGRSLGGGNIQYF.

This clonotype has a count of ten or more. Written as DNA, the CDR3 is TGTGCCAGCAGCGCGGACAGAGAAAATCAGCCCCAGCATTTT. Residues: CASSADRENQPQHF. This chain uses TRBV9 with TRBJ1-5; tentative D call: TRBD1 (6 bases). CDR1 and CDR2 (germline): SGDLS, YYNGEE. The CDR3 has 14 amino acids. Trimming left V 3 bases short and J 4 bases short, with 11 bases between.

The V and J genes are TRBV15 and TRBJ2-3, with 11 bases fitting TRBD2. The CDR3 sequence is 17 residues long. Germline assignment: CDR1 LNHNV and CDR2 YYDKDF (reference sequence). After removal of 7 bases from V and 6 bases from J, the junction contained 15 bases not matched to a gene. The CDR3 protein is CATTPTWLAGGGDTQYF. CDR3 in DNA: TGTGCCACCACCCCTACCTGGCTAGCGGGAGGAGGGGATACGCAGTATTTT.

Note on this clonotype: A read error may produce the germline difference seen at one junction end. The chain uses TRBV24-1 and TRBJ2-6; 8 bases match TRBD1. Germline CDR1 and CDR2: KGHDR and SFDVKD. This CDR3 contains 17 residues. CDR3 DNA: TGTGCCACCAGCCCATTGGACAGGGATGCTGGGGCTAACGTCCTGACTTTC. Its translation is CATSPLDRDAGANVLTF.

This clonotype was recorded at least ten times. The rearrangement joins TRBV12-3 or TRBV12-4 to TRBJ2-7; tentatively, D is TRBD1 (5 bases). V shed 1 base and J shed 6 bases, with 10 bases lying between them. The CDR3 loop spans 13 amino acids. The CDR3 sequence: CASSLVTGSEQYF. The CDR3 DNA reads as TGTGCCAGCAGTTTAGTTACAGGATCCGAGCAGTACTTC.

In its sample, this clonotype was seen a few times. The chain employs TRBV6-1 and TRBJ1-5; no clear D. The CDR3 is 14 amino acids. V lost 8 bases and J lost 4, with 15 bases in between. Germline-derived CDR1 and CDR2 are MNHNS and SASEGT. The CDR3 region has the DNA TGTGCCAGCGGCTCCGGGTTGTGGAATCAGCCCCAGCATTTT. Translation gives CASGSGLWNQPQHF.

The sample holds a few counts of this clonotype. The chain combines TRBV7-2 with TRBJ1-2, with 9 bases fitting TRBD1. V trimming: 0 bases; J trimming: 2 bases; junction bases outside the gene matches: 7. There are 17 residues in the CDR3. Germline loops: CDR1 SGHTA, CDR2 FQGNSA. In DNA, the CDR3 is TGTGCCAGCAGCTTAGCCGAGACCGGGACAGGGAACTATGGCTACACCTTC. This codes for CASSLAETGTGNYGYTF.

This clonotype was counted between two and nine times. The chain uses TRBV10-3 and TRBJ2-3; D remains unclear. Trimming removed 5 bases at V and 2 bases at J, with 11 bases between. The CDR3 spans 14 residues. Germline-derived CDR1 and CDR2 are ENHRY and SYGVKD. Here the CDR3 DNA reads TGTGCCATCAGTCCTGGGATCTCCACAGATACGCAGTATTTT. Protein product: CAISPGISTDTQYF.

This clonotype was counted a few times. The V and J genes are TRBV6-2 or TRBV6-3 and TRBJ2-7; perhaps TRBD2 as D (6 bases). Germline V gene data show CDR1 as MNHEY and CDR2 as SVGEGT. This CDR3 is built from 15 residues. Between the trimmed V and J ends, which lost 2 bases and 2 bases, there was a span of 13 bases. The CDR3 DNA reads TGTGCCAGCAGTTACGGTGGCGGGGATACCTACGAGCAGTACTTC. The encoded protein is CASSYGGGDTYEQYF.

This sequence joins TRBV6-2 or TRBV6-3 and TRBJ2-7; weak D call: TRBD1 (6 bases). CDR3 length: 13 residues. Germline values: CDR1 MNHEY, CDR2 SVGEGT. Trimming took 7 bases from V and 3 from J, leaving 13 bases between them. Here the CDR3 DNA reads TGTGCCAGCACAGGGGAACCTATCTACGAGCAGTACTTC. Amino acids: CASTGEPIYEQYF.

This clonotype was seen repeatedly, ten times or more. The junction does not match germline at one end; this may be a read error. The V gene is TRBV7-7, the J gene TRBJ1-5, with unresolved D. The CDR3 spans 13 residues. Germline V gene data show CDR1 as SSHAT and CDR2 as FNYEAQ (reference sequence). CDR3 amino acids: CASSLGLDQPQHF. For the CDR3, the DNA is TGTGCTAGCAGCTTAGGGTTGGATCAGCCCCAGCATTTT.

This clonotype came up a few times. The chain carries TRBV21-1 and TRBJ2-1; no DNA check was done on the table's D call, TRBD2. TRBV21-1 is a pseudogene. CDR3 length equals 17 residues. The CDR3 here is CASSKGGGEVPYNEQFF. In DNA, the CDR3 is TGTGCCAGCAGCAAGGGGGGAGGGGAGGTCCCCTACAATGAGCAGTTCTTC.